The 8 T cell receptor beta chains presented below share a single source sample, sequenced in a study of OX40 agonist ivuxolimab in advanced cancers. The data were produced by immunoSEQ multiplex PCR, yet TCRdb's version contains in-frame clones alone and is incomplete. The table records tens of thousands of clones, roughly 94% of them present only once. The input for sequencing was CD4+ or CD8+ T cells sorted from blood, taken in a trial of the OX40 agonist ivuxolimab. These TCRs come from an adult with an advanced solid tumor such as melanoma, head and neck, liver or kidney cancer.

A few counts support this clone. The CDR3 protein is CASSIPAGEAFF. Written as DNA, the CDR3 is TGTGCCAGTAGTATACCGGCAGGAGAAGCTTTCTTT. The chain recombines TRBV19 with TRBJ1-1; D not certain. The V gene's germline CDR1 is LNHDA and CDR2 SQIVND (reference sequence). This CDR3 has 12 residues. The V end lost 2 bases, the J end lost 8 bases, and 9 bases lay between the germline ends.

The V gene is TRBV6-1, the J gene TRBJ2-7, with D possibly being TRBD1 (7 bases). The CDR3 runs 17 residues. The germline V gene encodes CDR1 MNHNS and CDR2 SASEGT. Deletions cut 1 base from V and 7 bases from J, with 23 bases between. CDR3 DNA sequence: TGTGCCAGCAGTGAAGGGACAGGCCCACTCGCACGGGGGGAGCAGTACTTC. Translated: CASSEGTGPLARGEQYF.

The chain couples TRBV2 to TRBJ1-6, with unresolved D. V gave up 11 bases and J gave up 6 bases, with 11 bases separating them. The CDR3 spans 12 residues. From germline, CDR1 is SNHLY and CDR2 FYNNEI. In nucleotides, the CDR3 is TGTGCCGGTGGCGGCGTTAATTCACCCCTCCACTTT. Residues: CAGGGVNSPLHF.

The gene calls are TRBV28 and TRBJ1-6; D possibly corresponds to TRBD1 (5 bases). The ends were cut back, 7 bases at V and 4 bases at J, with 8 bases in the middle. The CDR3 totals 13 residues. Germline loops: CDR1 MDHEN, CDR2 SYDVKM. The CDR3 here is CASTGGYNSPLHF. The CDR3 nucleotides are TGTGCCAGCACGGGGGGTTATAATTCACCCCTCCACTTT.

The chain combines TRBV21-1 with TRBJ1-2. TRBV21-1 is listed as a pseudogene. This CDR3 has 13 residues. CDR3 protein: CASSKRMHYGYTF. The CDR3 coding sequence is TGTGCCAGCAGCAAACGCATGCACTATGGCTACACCTTC.

J is TRBJ2-1 and V is TRBV2; tentatively, D is TRBD1 or TRBD2 (6 bases each). This CDR3 is built from 12 residues. Per the germline V gene, CDR1 is SNHLY and CDR2 is FYNNEI. V lost 11 bases to trimming and J lost 10 bases, with 18 bases between them. In nucleotides, the CDR3 is TGTGCCTTGGGGGGCAAGGGCGGGGAGCAGTTCTTC. Amino acid sequence: CALGGKGGEQFF. Full variable domain (outside the CDR3, taken from reference TRBV2 and TRBJ2-1): EPEVTQTPSHQVTQMGQEVILRCVPISNHLYFYWYRQILGQKVEFLVSFYNNEISEKSEIFDDQFSVERPDGSNFTLKIRSTKLEDSAMYFCALGGKGGEQFFGPGTRLTVL.

The chain carries TRBV28 and TRBJ2-5, with 9 bases matching TRBD1. The trim removed 5 bases at V and 0 bases at J, leaving 13 bases unmatched. Germline V lookup: CDR1 MDHEN, CDR2 SYDVKM. The CDR3 is made up of 18 amino acids. The CDR3 DNA reads as TGTGCCAGCAGTACGAAGCTCCGGGACAGGGTGTACCAAGAGACCCAGTACTTC. This gives the protein CASSTKLRDRVYQETQYF.

V gene TRBV7-9 combines with J gene TRBJ1-2; no firm D call. The CDR3 consists of 15 residues. Germline lookup yields CDR1 SEHNR and CDR2 FQNEAQ (reference sequence). Trimming pared 2 bases from V and 10 bases from J, leaving 20 bases between. The CDR3 sequence is CASSLSASENVFYTF. The CDR3 bases are TGTGCCAGCAGCTTATCGGCGTCAGAGAATGTGTTCTACACCTTC.